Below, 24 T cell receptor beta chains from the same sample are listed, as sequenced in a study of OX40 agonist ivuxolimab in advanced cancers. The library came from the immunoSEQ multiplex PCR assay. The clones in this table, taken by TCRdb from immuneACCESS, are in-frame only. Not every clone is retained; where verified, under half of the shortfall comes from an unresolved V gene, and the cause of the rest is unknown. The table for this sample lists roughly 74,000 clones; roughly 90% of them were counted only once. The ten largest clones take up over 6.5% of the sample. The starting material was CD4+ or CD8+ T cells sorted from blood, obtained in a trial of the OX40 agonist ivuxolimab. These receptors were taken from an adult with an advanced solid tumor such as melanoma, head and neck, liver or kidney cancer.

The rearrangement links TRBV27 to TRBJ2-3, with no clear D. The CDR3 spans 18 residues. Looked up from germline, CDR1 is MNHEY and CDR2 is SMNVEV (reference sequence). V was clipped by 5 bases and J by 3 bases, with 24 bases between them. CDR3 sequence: CASSPDAPLAPQTDTQYF. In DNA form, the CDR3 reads TGTGCCAGCAGTCCAGATGCCCCACTGGCCCCCCAGACAGATACGCAGTATTTT.

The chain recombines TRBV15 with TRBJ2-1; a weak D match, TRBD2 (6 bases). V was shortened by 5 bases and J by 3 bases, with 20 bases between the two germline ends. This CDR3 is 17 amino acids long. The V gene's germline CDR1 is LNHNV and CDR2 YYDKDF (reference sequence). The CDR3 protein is CATSPGNPSGFYNEQFF. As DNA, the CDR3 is TGTGCCACCAGCCCGGGAAATCCAAGCGGGTTCTACAATGAGCAGTTCTTC.

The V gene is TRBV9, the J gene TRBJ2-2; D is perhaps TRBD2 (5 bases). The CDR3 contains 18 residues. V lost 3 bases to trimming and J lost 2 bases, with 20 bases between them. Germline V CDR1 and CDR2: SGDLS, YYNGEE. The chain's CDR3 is CASSARGGHVSNTGELFF. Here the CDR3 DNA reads TGTGCCAGCAGCGCGAGAGGCGGGCACGTATCCAACACCGGGGAGCTGTTTTTT.

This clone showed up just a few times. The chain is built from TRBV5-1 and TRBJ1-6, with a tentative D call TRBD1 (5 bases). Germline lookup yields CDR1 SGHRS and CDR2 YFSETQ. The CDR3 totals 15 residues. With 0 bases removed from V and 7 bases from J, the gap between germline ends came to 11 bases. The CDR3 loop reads CASSLEFHRNSPLHF. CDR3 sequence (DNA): TGCGCCAGCAGCTTGGAGTTCCACAGGAATTCACCCCTCCACTTT. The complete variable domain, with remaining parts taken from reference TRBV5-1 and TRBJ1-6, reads KAGVTQTPRYLIKTRGQQVTLSCSPISGHRSVSWYQQTPGQGLQFLFEYFSETQRNKGNFPGRFSGRQFSNSRSEMNVSTLELGDSALYLCASSLEFHRNSPLHFGNGTRLTVT.

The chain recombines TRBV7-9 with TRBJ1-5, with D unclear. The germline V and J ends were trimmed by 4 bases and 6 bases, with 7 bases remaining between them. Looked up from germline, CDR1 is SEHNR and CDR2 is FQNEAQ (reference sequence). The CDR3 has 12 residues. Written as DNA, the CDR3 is TGTGCCAGCAGCTCCTCGGGTCAGCCCCAGCATTTT. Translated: CASSSSGQPQHF.

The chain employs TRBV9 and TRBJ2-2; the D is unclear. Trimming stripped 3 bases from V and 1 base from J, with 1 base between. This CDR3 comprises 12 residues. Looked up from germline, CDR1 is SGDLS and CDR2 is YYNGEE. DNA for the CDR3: TGTGCCAGCAGCGGGAACACCGGGGAGCTGTTTTTT. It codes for CASSGNTGELFF.

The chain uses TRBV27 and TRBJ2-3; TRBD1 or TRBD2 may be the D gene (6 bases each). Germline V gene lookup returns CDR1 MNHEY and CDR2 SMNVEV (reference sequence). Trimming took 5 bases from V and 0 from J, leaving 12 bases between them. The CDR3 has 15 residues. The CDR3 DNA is TGTGCCAGCAGTGACTGGAGGGGGAGCACAGATACGCAGTATTTT. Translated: CASSDWRGSTDTQYF.

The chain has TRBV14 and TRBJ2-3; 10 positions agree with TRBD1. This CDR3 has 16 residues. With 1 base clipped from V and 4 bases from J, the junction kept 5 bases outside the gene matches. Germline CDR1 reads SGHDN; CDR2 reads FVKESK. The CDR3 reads CASSQVGQGRADTQYF. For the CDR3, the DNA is TGTGCCAGCAGCCAAGTGGGACAGGGGAGGGCAGATACGCAGTATTTT. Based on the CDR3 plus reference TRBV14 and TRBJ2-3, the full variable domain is EAGVTQFPSHSVIEKGQTVTLRCDPISGHDNLYWYRRVMGKEIKFLLHFVKESKQDESGMPNNRFLAERTGGTYSTLKVQPAELEDSGVYFCASSQVGQGRADTQYFGPGTRLTVL.

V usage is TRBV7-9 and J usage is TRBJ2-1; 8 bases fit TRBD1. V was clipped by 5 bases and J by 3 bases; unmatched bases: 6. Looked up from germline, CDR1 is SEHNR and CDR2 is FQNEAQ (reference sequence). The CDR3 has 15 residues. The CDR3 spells CASSPRDRLYNEQFF. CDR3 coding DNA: TGTGCCAGCAGCCCCCGGGACAGGCTCTACAATGAGCAGTTCTTC.

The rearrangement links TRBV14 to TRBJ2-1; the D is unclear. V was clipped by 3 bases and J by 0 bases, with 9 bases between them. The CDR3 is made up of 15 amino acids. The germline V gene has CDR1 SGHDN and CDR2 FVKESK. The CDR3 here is CASSQGLSSYNEQFF. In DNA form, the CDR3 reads TGTGCCAGCAGCCAGGGTCTCAGCTCCTACAATGAGCAGTTCTTC.

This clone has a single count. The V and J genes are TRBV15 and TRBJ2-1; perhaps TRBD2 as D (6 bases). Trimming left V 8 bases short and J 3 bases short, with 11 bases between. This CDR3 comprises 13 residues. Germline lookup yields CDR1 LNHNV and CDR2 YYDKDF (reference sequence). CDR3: CATLARNYNEQFF. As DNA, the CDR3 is TGTGCCACCCTAGCGCGTAACTACAATGAGCAGTTCTTC.

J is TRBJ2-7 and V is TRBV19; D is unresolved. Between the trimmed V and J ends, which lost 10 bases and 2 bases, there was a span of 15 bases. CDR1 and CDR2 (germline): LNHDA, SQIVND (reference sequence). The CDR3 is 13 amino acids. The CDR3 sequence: CATDGPPAYEQYF. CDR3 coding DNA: TGTGCCACAGACGGGCCGCCCGCCTACGAGCAGTACTTC.

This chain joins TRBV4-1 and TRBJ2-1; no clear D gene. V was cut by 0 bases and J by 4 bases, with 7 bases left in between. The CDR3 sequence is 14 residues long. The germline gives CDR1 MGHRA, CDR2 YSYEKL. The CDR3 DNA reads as TGCGCCAGCAGCCAAGATCCAGTTTACAATGAGCAGTTCTTC. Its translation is CASSQDPVYNEQFF.

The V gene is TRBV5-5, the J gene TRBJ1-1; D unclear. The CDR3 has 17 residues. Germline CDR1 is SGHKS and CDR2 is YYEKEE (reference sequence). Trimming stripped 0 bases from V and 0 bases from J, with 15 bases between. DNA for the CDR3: TGTGCCAGCAGCTTGGGCCCCTTGGGTAGCCTGAACACTGAAGCTTTCTTT. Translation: CASSLGPLGSLNTEAFF.

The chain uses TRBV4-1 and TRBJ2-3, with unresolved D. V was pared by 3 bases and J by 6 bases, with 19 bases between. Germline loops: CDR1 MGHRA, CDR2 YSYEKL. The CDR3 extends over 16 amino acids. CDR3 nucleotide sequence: TGCGCCAGCAGCCACCGTTCGGACCCCCGTCAGGATACGCAGTATTTT. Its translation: CASSHRSDPRQDTQYF.

CDR3: CASSPDGYGYTF. The CDR3 coding sequence is TGTGCCAGCAGCCCCGACGGGTACGGCTACACCTTC. The V gene is TRBV11-2, the J gene TRBJ1-2; no reliable D call. Deletions cut 5 bases from V and 8 bases from J, with 12 bases between. This CDR3 is 12 amino acids long. CDR1 SGHAT and CDR2 FQNNGV come from the germline V gene.

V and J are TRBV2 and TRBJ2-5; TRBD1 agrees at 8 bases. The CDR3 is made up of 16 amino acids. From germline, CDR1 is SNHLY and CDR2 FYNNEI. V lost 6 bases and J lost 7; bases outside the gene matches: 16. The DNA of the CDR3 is TGTGCCAGCAGCCCAGCCACGGGACAGGCCTGGGGGACCCAGTACTTC. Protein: CASSPATGQAWGTQYF.

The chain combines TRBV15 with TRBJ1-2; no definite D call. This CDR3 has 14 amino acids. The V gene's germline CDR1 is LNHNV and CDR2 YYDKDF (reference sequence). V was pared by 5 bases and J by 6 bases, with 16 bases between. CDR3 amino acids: CATSGFRERDGYTF. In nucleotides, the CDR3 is TGTGCCACCAGCGGTTTCCGGGAGCGGGATGGCTACACCTTC.

This CDR3 is CASCPIAGGHEQYF. The CDR3 nucleotides read TGTGCCAGCTGCCCAATAGCGGGGGGGCACGAGCAGTACTTC. The chain joins TRBV7-2 to TRBJ2-7; 11 bases map to TRBD2. Trimming cost V 8 bases and J 5 bases; bases outside gene matches: 8. Germline V gives CDR1 SGHTA, CDR2 FQGNSA. CDR3 length: 14 amino acids.

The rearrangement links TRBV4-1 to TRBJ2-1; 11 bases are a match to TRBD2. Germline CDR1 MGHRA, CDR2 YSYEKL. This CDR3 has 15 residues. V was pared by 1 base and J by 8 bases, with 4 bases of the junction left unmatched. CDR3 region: CASSQVGTSGDEQFF. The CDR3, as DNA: TGCGCCAGCAGCCAAGTGGGGACTAGCGGCGATGAGCAGTTCTTC.

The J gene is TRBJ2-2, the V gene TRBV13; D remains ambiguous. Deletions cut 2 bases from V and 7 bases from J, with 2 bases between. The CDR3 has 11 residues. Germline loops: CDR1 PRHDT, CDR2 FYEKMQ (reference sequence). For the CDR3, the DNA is TGTGCCAGCAGCTTAAGCGGGGAGCTGTTTTTT. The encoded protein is CASSLSGELFF.

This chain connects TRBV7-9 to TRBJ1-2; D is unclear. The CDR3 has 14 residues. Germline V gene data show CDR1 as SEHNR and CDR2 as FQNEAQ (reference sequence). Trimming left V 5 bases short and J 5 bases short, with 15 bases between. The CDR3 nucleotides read TGTGCCAGCAGCACCCAGCTTACCGCGTATGGCTACACCTTC. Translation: CASSTQLTAYGYTF.

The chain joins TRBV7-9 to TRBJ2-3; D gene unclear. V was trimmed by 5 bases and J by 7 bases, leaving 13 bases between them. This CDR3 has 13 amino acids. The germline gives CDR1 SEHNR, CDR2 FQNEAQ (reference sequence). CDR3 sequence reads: CASSQSPTNTQYF. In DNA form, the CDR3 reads TGTGCCAGCAGCCAGTCCCCCACGAATACGCAGTATTTT. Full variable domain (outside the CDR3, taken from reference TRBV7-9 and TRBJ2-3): DTGVSQNPRHKITKRGQNVTFRCDPISEHNRLYWYRQTLGQGPEFLTYFQNEAQLEKSRLLSDRFSAERPKGSFSTLEIQRTEQGDSAMYLCASSQSPTNTQYFGPGTRLTVL.

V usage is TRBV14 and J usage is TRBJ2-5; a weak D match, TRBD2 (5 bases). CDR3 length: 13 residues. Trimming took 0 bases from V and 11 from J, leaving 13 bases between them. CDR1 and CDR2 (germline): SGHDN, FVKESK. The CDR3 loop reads CASSQEWLREQYF. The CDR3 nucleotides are TGTGCCAGCAGCCAAGAATGGCTAAGGGAGCAGTACTTC.